These 18 T cell receptor beta chains came from one sample sequenced in a study of T cells in Graves' hyperthyroidism and ophthalmopathy. TCR beta CDR3 sequences were amplified from RNA transcripts. TCR CDR3 underwent first-round RT-PCR with the HTBI primer set. In TCRdb, the multiplex PCR reads were re-called with MiXCR into one record per CDR3 protein. The sample gives a few hundred thousand distinct CDR3 sequences, under 60% of which show up once; 7.5% to 8.5% is in the top ten. The sample comprised peripheral blood or thyroid tissue (not recorded which). The receptor set was obtained from a woman in her late teens or twenties with Graves' hyperthyroidism.

This clonotype has at least ten counts. The chain joins TRBV18 to TRBJ2-7; D gene uncertain. The V gene lost 1 base and the J gene lost 4 bases, with 14 bases spanning the gap. CDR3 length equals 15 residues. Germline V gives CDR1 KGHSH, CDR2 LQKENI. The CDR3 DNA reads as TGTGCCAGCTCACCACTCCCACGGAACCGGTACGAGCAGTACTTC. It translates to CASSPLPRNRYEQYF.

In DNA form, the CDR3 reads TGCAGTGCTTGGACTAGCGGGAGATATACGCAGTATTTT. This gives the protein CSAWTSGRYTQYF. The chain links TRBV20-1 to TRBJ2-3, with TRBD2 matching 13 bases. The trim removed 5 bases at V and 7 bases at J, leaving 3 bases unmatched. The CDR3 length is 13 residues. CDR1 DFQATT and CDR2 SNEGSKA come from the germline V gene (reference sequence).

The chain combines TRBV7-3 with TRBJ1-5; weak D call: TRBD1 (6 bases). Deletions cut 1 base from V and 11 bases from J, with 12 bases between. CDR1 and CDR2 from the germline V gene are SGHTA and FQGTGA. CDR3 length equals 13 residues. CDR3 nucleotides: TGTGCCAGCAGCTTAAGCGGGGGCGAGACCCAGCATTTT. Translating gives CASSLSGGETQHF.

Concerning this clonotype: It may be a read error: a sequence one base away is much more abundant. CDR3 bases: TGTGCCAGCAGCTTAGTGCTTGGAGACACCATATATTTT. Translating gives CASSLVLGDTIYF. The chain joins TRBV7-2 to TRBJ1-3; the D is unclear. Looked up from germline, CDR1 is SGHTA and CDR2 is FQGNSA. The CDR3 sequence is 13 residues long.

This clonotype showed up many times. The chain links TRBV6-4 to TRBJ2-1; TRBD2 matches at 10 bases. Germline V gene sequence: CDR1 MRHNA, CDR2 SNTAGT. CDR3 length equals 15 residues. Germline trimming cut 4 bases from V and 0 bases from J; bases unmatched to any gene: 0. DNA of the CDR3: TGTGCCAGCAGTGCTAGCGGGAGCTCCTACAATGAGCAGTTCTTC. Its protein product is CASSASGSSYNEQFF.

This clonotype was seen repeatedly, ten times or more. The chain uses TRBV2 and TRBJ2-5, with TRBD2 matching over 8 bases. The CDR3 runs to 15 residues. Germline V gene data show CDR1 as SNHLY and CDR2 as FYNNEI. With 6 bases clipped from V and 5 bases from J, the junction kept 11 bases outside the gene matches. The CDR3 DNA sequence: TGTGCCAGCAGGGAGTACGGGGGGGCTGAGGAGACCCAGTACTTC. Protein sequence: CASREYGGAEETQYF.

The V gene is TRBV10-3, the J gene TRBJ1-2; 10 bases are a match to TRBD1. Losses at the gene ends were 10 bases for V and 8 bases for J; bases not matched to a gene: 10. From germline, CDR1 is ENHRY and CDR2 SYGVKD. The CDR3 has 13 residues. As DNA, the CDR3 is TGTGCCAGCAGCGAGACGACAGGGGGCGGCTACACCTTC. Protein sequence: CASSETTGGGYTF.

A few counts support this clonotype. Its ends do not fully match the called genes, so a read error is possible. The CDR3 DNA sequence: TGTGCCAGCAGCTTAACGTTTTTC. This translates into CASSLTFF. The rearrangement links TRBV7-2 to TRBJ2-6; D gene uncertain. The CDR3 consists of 8 residues. Germline CDR1 and CDR2: SGHTA and FQGNSA.

This clonotype came up many times. The J gene is TRBJ2-7, the V gene TRBV4-1, with D possibly being TRBD1 or TRBD2 (5 bases each). The CDR3 consists of 15 residues. CDR1 and CDR2 (germline): MGHRA, YSYEKL. V was clipped by 4 bases and J by 2 bases, with 15 bases between them. CDR3 residues: CASSLRGGDPYEQYF. The CDR3 coding sequence is TGCGCCAGCAGCCTACGTGGGGGAGATCCCTACGAGCAGTACTTC.

This clonotype has just a few counts. This rearrangement joins TRBV7-6 to TRBJ1-5, with 7 nucleotides matching TRBD1. Germline CDR1 is SGHVS and CDR2 is FNYEAQ. This CDR3 is built from 15 residues. V dropped 0 bases and J dropped 8; count of bases not matched to a gene: 7. CDR3 DNA: TGTGCCAGCAGCTTAGCAGACAGGGTAGATAAGCCCCAGCATTTT. Protein: CASSLADRVDKPQHF. Full variable domain (remainder filled in from reference TRBV7-6 and TRBJ1-5): GAGVSQSPRYKVTKRGQDVALRCDPISGHVSLYWYRQALGQGPEFLTYFNYEAQQDKSGLPNDRFSAERPEGSISTLTIQRTEQRDSAMYRCASSLADRVDKPQHFGDGTRLSIL.

This clonotype was seen many times. This chain links TRBV12-3 or TRBV12-4 with TRBJ1-5, with D uncertain. Trimming removed 6 bases at V and 1 base at J, with 13 bases between. The CDR3 is 15 residues long. CDR3 sequence reads: CASSPGPGSNQPQHF. The CDR3 DNA is TGTGCCAGCAGCCCCGGGCCCGGGAGCAATCAGCCCCAGCATTTT.

This chain links TRBV29-1 with TRBJ1-1, with 7 positions matching TRBD1. V trimming: 5 bases; J trimming: 5 bases; junction bases outside the gene matches: 8. The CDR3 runs to 13 residues. The V gene's germline CDR1 is SQVTM and CDR2 ANQGSEA. In DNA, the CDR3 is TGCAGCGTTAGACAGGGAGGAGAAACTGAAGCTTTCTTT. Its translation is CSVRQGGETEAFF.

On this clonotype: This may come from a read error, since a much larger clone is one base off. The chain links TRBV2 to TRBJ1-4; D might be TRBD1 (5 bases). The length of the CDR3 is 13 residues. CDR1 SNHLY and CDR2 FYNNEI come from the germline V gene. Between the trimmed V and J ends, which lost 6 bases and 8 bases, there was a span of 13 bases. CDR3 amino acids: CASRRGYGEKLFF. For the CDR3, the DNA is TGTGCCAGCAGGAGGGGTTATGGCGAAAAACTGTTTTTT.

This clonotype was observed at least ten times. The V and J genes are TRBV4-2 and TRBJ1-5; D call uncertain. The CDR3 runs to 14 residues. In germline, CDR1 is LGHNA, CDR2 YNFKEQ. The CDR3 region has the DNA TGTGCGAGCTCGAGGTCTGGGAGCAATCAGCCCCAGCATTTT. Its protein product is CASSRSGSNQPQHF.

This clonotype was seen ten or more times. This chain links TRBV2 with TRBJ1-2, with D unclear. CDR1 is SNHLY and CDR2 is FYNNEI in the germline V gene. The CDR3 is 12 residues long. V was clipped by 4 bases and J by 3 bases, with 6 bases between them. The DNA of the CDR3 is TGTGCCAGCAGTGTGAGGGACTATGGCTACACCTTC. As protein: CASSVRDYGYTF.

Of note for this clonotype: A read error is possible here, since a much larger clone lies one base away. The chain is built from TRBV7-9 and TRBJ2-7; TRBD1 matches 11 bases. Per the germline V gene, CDR1 is SEHNR and CDR2 is FQNEAQ (reference sequence). Unmatched junction bases numbered 7, after V lost 6 bases and J lost 6 bases. The CDR3 runs to 14 residues. The CDR3 region is CASSYRTGGGEQYF. CDR3 nucleotide sequence: TGTGCCAGCAGTTACCGGACAGGGGGCGGCGAGCAGTACTTC.

This clonotype was observed many times. J is TRBJ1-6 and V is TRBV19; D remains unclear. The CDR3 covers 13 residues. The germline gives CDR1 LNHDA, CDR2 SQIVND (reference sequence). Deletions cut 5 bases from V and 8 bases from J, with 10 bases between. DNA of the CDR3: TGTGCCAGTAGTCCCACAGCCGATTCACCCCTCCACTTT. The encoded protein is CASSPTADSPLHF.

This clonotype was observed at least ten times. The chain employs TRBV7-2 and TRBJ2-2, with D maybe TRBD2 (6 bases). The CDR3 is 14 residues long. V was cut by 5 bases and J by 4 bases, with 11 bases left in between. Per germline, CDR1 SGHTA and CDR2 FQGNSA. DNA of the CDR3: TGTGCCAGCAGCCCGGGACTTCTCACCGGGGAGCTGTTTTTT. It is translated as CASSPGLLTGELFF.